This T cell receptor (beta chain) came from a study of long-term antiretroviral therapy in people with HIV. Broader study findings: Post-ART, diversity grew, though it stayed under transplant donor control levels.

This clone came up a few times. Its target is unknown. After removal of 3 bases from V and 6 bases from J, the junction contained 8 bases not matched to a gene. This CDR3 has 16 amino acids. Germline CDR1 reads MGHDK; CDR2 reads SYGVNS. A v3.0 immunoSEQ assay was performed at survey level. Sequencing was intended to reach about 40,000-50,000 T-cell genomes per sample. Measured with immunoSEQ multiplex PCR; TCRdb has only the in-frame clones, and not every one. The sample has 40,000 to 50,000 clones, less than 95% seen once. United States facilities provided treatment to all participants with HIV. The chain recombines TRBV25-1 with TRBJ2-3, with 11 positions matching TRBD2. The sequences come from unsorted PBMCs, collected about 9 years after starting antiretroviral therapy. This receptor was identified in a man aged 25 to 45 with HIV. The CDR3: CASSDTSGGSRDTQYF. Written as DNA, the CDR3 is TGTGCCAGCAGTGACACTAGCGGGGGAAGTAGGGATACGCAGTATTTT.